Listed below are T cell receptor beta chains from one sample, sequenced in a study of T-cell reconstitution after alpha-beta-depleted transplantation in children. Each CDR3 protein is one row after TCRdb ran MiXCR on the PCR reads. This sample has 180,000 or so distinct CDR3 sequences, with roughly 6.3% found just once. The material sequenced was PBMCs, taken before TCRalphabeta/CD19-depleted stem cell transplant. All receptors come from a girl younger than two with combined immunodeficiency, due to receive a stem cell transplant. Each CDR3 is given with its conserved first and last residue. The order of the fields is V gene, J gene, clone size, D gene, CDR3 DNA, CDR3 protein. A D gene is named only where the DNA matches it firmly. Clone size is given for some rows only: seen once, a few or many times, or a class if the clone is expanded.

>TRBV7-8|TRBJ2-1|few|NA
TGTGCCAGCAGCTACTCTGGGGCGCTCTATGAGCAGTTCTTC
CASSYSGALYEQFF
>TRBV2|TRBJ2-5|many|TRBD1
TGTGCCAGCAGTAGGTACAGGGGACAAGAGACCCAGTACTTC
CASSRYRGQETQYF
>TRBV15|TRBJ2-5|many|TRBD1
TGTGCCACCAGCGGTCTCCGGGACAGGGTTATGGAGACCCAGTACTTC
CATSGLRDRVMETQYF
>TRBV27|TRBJ2-7|many|TRBD2
TGTGCCAGCAGTTCAGCGGGAGGGCCGGGAGAGCAGTACTTC
CASSSAGGPGEQYF
>TRBV7-2|TRBJ2-2|many|NA
TGTGCCAGCAGCCCTAGGCTGGGCCCCACCGGGGAGCTGTTTTTT
CASSPRLGPTGELFF
>TRBV27|TRBJ2-5|many|NA
TGTGCCAGCAGTCAGAGGGGGGGAGAGACCCAGTACTTC
CASSQRGGETQYF
>TRBV5-6|TRBJ2-4|many|NA
TGTGCCAGCTCCTGGGGGCTAGGCATTCAGTACTTC
CASSWGLGIQYF
>TRBV11-2|TRBJ2-1|NA|TRBD1
TGTGCCAGCAGTTACAGGGGGCAGGCCTACAATGAGGAGTTCTTC
CASSYRGQAYNEEFF
>TRBV20-1|TRBJ2-7|many|NA
TGCAGTGCTTCTCCGGGACAAGACTACGAGCAGTACTTC
CSASPGQDYEQYF
>TRBV5-1|TRBJ1-5|many|TRBD1
TGCGCCAGCAGCTTTGGGACAGGGCATCAGCCCCAGCATTTT
CASSFGTGHQPQHF
>TRBV3-1|TRBJ2-1|many|TRBD2
TGTGCCAGCAGCCCCGGACTAGCGGGGGGGCAGGATGAGCAGTTCTTC
CASSPGLAGGQDEQFF
>TRBV21-1|TRBJ1-1|many|NA
TGTGCCAGCAGACAGGGGGCGAGCACTGAAGCTTTCTTT
CASRQGASTEAFF
>TRBV10-3|TRBJ2-5|many|NA
TGTGCCATCAGTGAGTCTAGAGCCCACCAAGAGACCCAGTACTTC
CAISESRAHQETQYF
>TRBV20-1|TRBJ1-2|many|NA
TGCAGTGCTAGAGATCCGAATGGGTATGGCTACACCTTC
CSARDPNGYGYTF
>TRBV20-1|TRBJ1-2|few|TRBD1
TGCAGTGCTAGAGTTAGAACAGGGGGAGACTATGGCTACACCTTC
CSARVRTGGDYGYTF
>TRBV2|TRBJ1-2|many|NA
TGTGCCAGCAGTGAAGCAGCGACCTATGGCTACACCTTC
CASSEAATYGYTF
>TRBV6-6|TRBJ2-3|many|TRBD1
TGTGCCAGCAGGGACAGGGACACAGATACGCAGTATTTT
CASRDRDTDTQYF
>TRBV12-3/TRBV12-4|TRBJ2-1|few|NA
TGTGCCAGCAGTTTTCGGTGGCAGGGTATTAGAAATGAGCAGTTCTTC
CASSFRWQGIRNEQFF
>TRBV9|TRBJ2-7|few|TRBD2
TGTGCCAGCAGCGCTCCGACTAGCGGGAGGAGGGACGAGCAGTACTTC
CASSAPTSGRRDEQYF
>TRBV5-5|TRBJ1-1|few|NA
TGTGCCAGCAGCTTGCTGTGGAGAGCTAACACTGAAGCTTTCTTT
CASSLLWRANTEAFF
>TRBV2|TRBJ1-5|NA|NA
TGTGCCAGCAGTGAAATAGGGATCGGCAATCAGCCCCAGCATTTT
CASSEIGIGNQPQHF
>TRBV12-3/TRBV12-4|TRBJ2-2|NA|TRBD2
TGTGCCAGCAGTGCTATCCTCGAGGGGACTAGCGGGGGCGTAGGGGAGCTGTTTTTT
CASSAILEGTSGGVGELFF
>TRBV29-1|TRBJ2-2|many|NA
TGCAGCGTTCTCTATCCGATGAACACCGGGGAGCTGTTTTTT
CSVLYPMNTGELFF
>TRBV4-3|TRBJ2-5|many|TRBD1
TGCGCCAGCAGCCCCCGGGGACAGGGAGAGACCCAGTACTTC
CASSPRGQGETQYF
>TRBV5-1|TRBJ2-1|many|TRBD2
TGCGCCAGCAGGGGAGCGGGAGTGCACTCTGAGCAGTTCTTC
CASRGAGVHSEQFF
>TRBV10-2|TRBJ2-1|few|TRBD2
TGCGCCAGCAGGAGGGGACGGGGGGAGCGGGGAGGGTACAATGAGCAGTTCTTC
CASRRGRGERGGYNEQFF
>TRBV7-2|TRBJ2-1|NA|NA
TGTGCCAGCAGCATTAGCGGAATCTCCTACAATGAGCAGTTCTTC
CASSISGISYNEQFF
>TRBV6-5|TRBJ2-1|many|TRBD2
TGTGCCAGCAGTTACCATCTTACTAGCGTTAATGAGCAGTTCTTC
CASSYHLTSVNEQFF
>TRBV28|TRBJ2-7|many|NA
TGTGCCAGCAGCCTAGCAGACAGGTCCGAGCAGTACTTC
CASSLADRSEQYF
>TRBV5-1|TRBJ1-5|many|NA
TGCGCCATCCCGCTCTCGAAGAGGCATCAGCCCCAGCATTTT
CAIPLSKRHQPQHF
>TRBV5-5|TRBJ2-7|many|NA
TGTGCCAGCAGCTTGGCCTTCTCCTACGAGCAGTACTTC
CASSLAFSYEQYF
>TRBV28|TRBJ2-7|many|NA
TGTGCCAGCAGCCTCTTGGAGCTACACTACGAGCAGTACTTC
CASSLLELHYEQYF
>TRBV7-9|TRBJ2-7|NA|NA
TGTGCCAGCAGCGGGCGGACAGTTCGCTACGAGCAGTACTTC
CASSGRTVRYEQYF
>TRBV3-1|TRBJ2-7|many|TRBD2
TGTGCCAGCAGCCAAGGTCGGACTAGCGGGAAGTACGAGCAGTACTTC
CASSQGRTSGKYEQYF
>TRBV27|TRBJ2-5|many|NA
TGTGCCAGCAGTCCCTATCTCCTTTACCAAGAGACCCAGTACTTC
CASSPYLLYQETQYF
>TRBV5-1|TRBJ1-1|many|NA
TGCGCCAGCAGCCCGGGAGGAGTCACTGAAGCTTTCTTT
CASSPGGVTEAFF
>TRBV11-2|TRBJ2-7|NA|NA
TGTGCCAGCAGCTTAATCGGAGGGTCCGTCTACGAGCAGTACTTC
CASSLIGGSVYEQYF
>TRBV2|TRBJ2-1|many|NA
TGTGCCAGCAGTGAAAGGGGGTGGTGGAGCTCCTACAATGAGCAGTTCTTC
CASSERGWWSSYNEQFF
>TRBV6-5|TRBJ1-3|NA|NA
TGTGCCAGCAGTTACGGCAGGGAAGGCACCATATATTTT
CASSYGREGTIYF
>TRBV27|TRBJ2-1|many|NA
TGTGCCAGCAGTTTATCCAGCAAATTCTCCTACAATGAGCAGTTCTTC
CASSLSSKFSYNEQFF
>TRBV12-3/TRBV12-4|TRBJ2-2|many|NA
TGTGCCAGCAGTTTAGTTCAGATCGGGGGTCTCACGCCCAACACCGGGGAGCTGTTTTTT
CASSLVQIGGLTPNTGELFF
>TRBV29-1|TRBJ1-2|NA|TRBD1
TGCAGCGTTGAAGATCCAGGGGGGGGCTATGGCTACACCTTC
CSVEDPGGGYGYTF
>TRBV20-1|TRBJ1-5|NA|NA
TGCAGTGCTAGGGCATCAGGGACCATCAATCAGCCCCAGCATTTT
CSARASGTINQPQHF
>TRBV10-2|TRBJ2-1|NA|NA
TGCGCCGGCGGATCGGGCAATGAGCAGTTCTTC
CAGGSGNEQFF
>TRBV2|TRBJ2-1|many|NA
TGTGCCAGCAGGAGGTACAATGAGCAGTTCTTC
CASRRYNEQFF
>TRBV9|TRBJ2-5|many|TRBD2
TGTGCCAGCAGCCACAGAGAGCGGGGGAAGTCGGAGACCCAGTACTTC
CASSHRERGKSETQYF
>TRBV20-1|TRBJ2-7|many|NA
TGCAGTGCTAGAGATAAACATGTTGGCGAGCAGTACTTC
CSARDKHVGEQYF
>TRBV5-6|TRBJ2-1|many|NA
TGTGCCAGCAGCTTGGGACCGACCGATGAGCAGTTCTTC
CASSLGPTDEQFF
>TRBV20-1|TRBJ2-7|many|NA
TGCAGTGCTAGGGCTAGCCTACGCTACGAGCAGTACTTC
CSARASLRYEQYF
>TRBV21-1|TRBJ2-5|many|NA
TGTGCCAGCAGCAGTCGACAGGGGCGCTGGGAGACCCAGTACTTC
CASSSRQGRWETQYF
>TRBV28|TRBJ1-5|many|NA
TGTGCCAGCAGTAGTCAAGGGGTGGGTCAGCCCCAGCATTTT
CASSSQGVGQPQHF
>TRBV3-1|TRBJ1-1|NA|TRBD1
TGTGCCAGCAGCCAAGACAGGGGGCTTCTGAACACTGAAGCTTTCTTT
CASSQDRGLLNTEAFF
>TRBV27|TRBJ2-1|many|TRBD2
TGTGCCAGCAGTTTATTGTCCAGCGGGACGTACAATGAGCAGTTCTTC
CASSLLSSGTYNEQFF
>TRBV7-9|TRBJ2-7|many|TRBD1
TGTGCCAGCAGCTCAGACAGGGGGATAAACGAGCAGTACTTC
CASSSDRGINEQYF
>TRBV11-2|TRBJ2-7|many|TRBD2
TGTGCCAGCAGCGCCCCCCAGTTTAGCGGGAGTACTTCCTACGAGCAGTACTTC
CASSAPQFSGSTSYEQYF
>TRBV7-9|TRBJ1-1|many|NA
TGTGCCAGCAGCTTACCCCCAGGGAAAGTTCGGACTGAAGCTTTCTTT
CASSLPPGKVRTEAFF